The source of this T cell receptor (beta chain) is a study of T-cell reconstitution after alpha-beta-depleted transplantation in children. At least ten counts were recorded for this clonotype. The germline CDR1 and CDR2 sequences are SQVTM and ANQGSEA. J lost 3 bases, V lost 4 bases, and 16 bases had no gene match. The CDR3 covers 17 residues. The authors prepared the TCRbeta library with unique molecular identifiers. TCRdb redid the calling of the PCR reads with MiXCR, one entry per CDR3 protein. The sample shows about 360,000 distinct CDR3 sequences, about an eighth of them seen only once. This chain uses TRBV29-1 with TRBJ2-3; TRBD2 agrees at 7 bases. The TCR was taken from a human donor who donated a stem cell graft to a child with Fanconi anemia. The material was PBMCs, obtained from the stem cell graft. The CDR3 coding sequence is TGCAGCGTTGGCCCCCCCGCCGACATGGGGGGGACAGATACGCAGTATTTT. Translated: CSVGPPADMGGTDTQYF.